This T cell receptor (beta chain) emerged from a study of blood T cell repertoires in COVID-19. Study-wide context: Italy, Spain and the United States were the sources of the convalescent and acute COVID-19 samples. In each case, the material was cDNA or gDNA derived from T cells, B-cell-depleted T cells, or PBMCs.

Seattle researchers signed up patients amid active infection and tracked them longitudinally. Original data processing: Amplification with reference gene primers provided the estimates of nucleated cell counts. The method was immunoSEQ multiplex PCR; TCRdb's version includes in-frame clones alone and lacks a portion of them. For V, J and clone size, that table is used; D and trimming come from the DNA. The data contain nearly 250,000 clones, roughly 82% of them singletons. Sequences were obtained from peripheral blood. The receptor's source is a woman older than 75 with COVID-19, enrolled during active disease.

The CDR3 DNA sequence: TGTGCCAGCAGTTTCATCAGGGATGGTAATTCACCCCTCCACTTT. Translating gives CASSFIRDGNSPLHF. The rearrangement joins TRBV6-6 to TRBJ1-6, with a possible D match to TRBD1 (5 bases). The CDR3 spans 15 residues. CDR1 is MNHNY, CDR2 SVGAGI, per germline (reference sequence). V was cut by 4 bases and J by 6 bases, with 13 bases left in between.